One sample yielded the 18 T cell receptor beta chains listed below, sequenced in a study of stem cell transplantation in POMP-related autoinflammatory disease. Method: immunoSEQ multiplex PCR; TCRdb's copy keeps in-frame clones and lacks some. The table lists about 9,900 clones, around 79% of them singletons. Sequencing was performed on CD4+ T cells from PBMCs, taken after stem cell transplantation. The receptor set was obtained from a human patient with POMP-related autoinflammation and immune dysregulation (PRAID). Some T cells may possibly be graft donor cells.

CDR3 loop: CATSEGTGGSYNEQFF. The CDR3 DNA follows: TGTGCCACCAGTGAGGGGACAGGGGGCTCCTACAATGAGCAGTTCTTC. The chain carries TRBV24-1 and TRBJ2-1; TRBD1 matches 11 bases. The V gene's germline CDR1 is KGHDR and CDR2 SFDVKD. Unmatched junction bases numbered 1, after V lost 4 bases and J lost 0 bases. This CDR3 spans 16 amino acids.

The chain employs TRBV6-2 or TRBV6-3 and TRBJ1-5; D unresolved. Trimming cost V 6 bases and J 4 bases, with 7 bases left between them. The CDR3 totals 12 residues. Germline-derived CDR1 and CDR2 are MNHEY and SVGEGT. The CDR3 coding sequence is TGTGCCAGCAGCTTCGGGAATCAGCCCCAGCATTTT. This codes for CASSFGNQPQHF.

The V call is TRBV28, the J call TRBJ2-6; D remains unclear. The germline V gene encodes CDR1 MDHEN and CDR2 SYDVKM. The CDR3 contains 17 residues. Trimming left V 6 bases short and J 3 bases short, with 18 bases between. CDR3 coding DNA: TGTGCCAGCAGCTTTACCGGGTTAAAGAGTGGGGCCAACGTCCTGACTTTC. This codes for CASSFTGLKSGANVLTF.

This clone is labeled as medium-sized (0.01 to 0.1%). The genes are TRBV7-3 and TRBJ2-1; a possible D gene is TRBD1 (6 bases). From germline, CDR1 is SGHTA and CDR2 FQGTGA. V was clipped by 5 bases and J by 0 bases, with 11 bases between them. CDR3 length equals 15 residues. This CDR3 is CASSQQGRSYNEQFF. Written as DNA, the CDR3 is TGTGCCAGCAGCCAACAGGGCCGCTCCTACAATGAGCAGTTCTTC. The full variable domain, its missing parts supplied by reference TRBV7-3 and TRBJ2-1, is GAGVSQTPSNKVTEKGKYVELRCDPISGHTALYWYRQSLGQGPEFLIYFQGTGAADDSGLPNDRFFAVRPEGSVSTLKIQRTERGDSAVYLCASSQQGRSYNEQFFGPGTRLTVL.

The rearrangement joins TRBV7-2 to TRBJ2-3; a weak D match, TRBD2 (5 bases). The V end was cut by 7 bases, the J end by 7 bases, with 18 bases between. The CDR3 sequence is 14 residues long. Germline values: CDR1 SGHTA, CDR2 FQGNSA. As DNA, the CDR3 is TGTGCCAGCATCGACGGGATGGGGTCCAATACGCAGTATTTT. Encoded protein: CASIDGMGSNTQYF.

The chain is built from TRBV21-1 and TRBJ1-3. TRBV21-1 is annotated as a pseudogene. The CDR3 length is 15 residues. CDR3 protein: CASSKGAGTGNTIYF. In DNA, the CDR3 is TGTGCCAGCAGCAAAGGAGCGGGGACCGGAAACACCATATATTTT.

V and J are TRBV15 and TRBJ1-2; 7 nucleotides agree with TRBD1. The ends lost 3 bases at V and 6 bases at J; junction bases unmatched: 10. The CDR3 is made up of 15 amino acids. Per germline, CDR1 LNHNV and CDR2 YYDKDF (reference sequence). The CDR3 here is CATSRLEYRGHGYTF. As DNA, the CDR3 is TGTGCCACCAGCAGGTTGGAGTACAGGGGCCATGGCTACACCTTC.

The chain is built from TRBV7-2 and TRBJ2-7; 9 nucleotides agree with TRBD2. The V gene's germline CDR1 is SGHTA and CDR2 FQGNSA. The CDR3 spans 15 residues. The trim removed 1 base at V and 4 bases at J, leaving 5 bases unmatched. The CDR3 coding sequence is TGTGCCAGCAGCTTAGGGTCTAGCGGGAAGTACGAGCAGTACTTC. This gives the protein CASSLGSSGKYEQYF. The full variable domain, with the rest looked up from reference TRBV7-2 and TRBJ2-7, is GAGVSQSPSNKVTEKGKDVELRCDPISGHTALYWYRQSLGQGLEFLIYFQGNSAPDKSGLPSDRFSAERTGGSVSTLTIQRTQQEDSAVYLCASSLGSSGKYEQYFGPGTRLTVT.

This clone is termed medium-sized. The chain carries TRBV18 and TRBJ1-1; D is undetermined. V lost 4 bases to trimming and J lost 5 bases, with 14 bases between them. The V gene's germline CDR1 is KGHSH and CDR2 LQKENI. This CDR3 contains 14 residues. In nucleotides, the CDR3 is TGTGCCAGCTCACGTAACGGGAGGGATACTGAAGCTTTCTTT. Protein sequence: CASSRNGRDTEAFF.

This chain joins TRBV7-2 and TRBJ1-4; D uncertain. The CDR3 totals 18 residues. CDR1 is SGHTA and CDR2 is FQGNSA in the germline V gene. V shed 4 bases and J shed 1 base, with 19 bases lying between them. The CDR3 DNA sequence: TGTGCCAGCAGCTCTCCCACGGCCACCCGAAGAACTAATGAAAAACTGTTTTTT. Protein product: CASSSPTATRRTNEKLFF.

The table lists this clone with a count of one. This rearrangement joins TRBV5-1 to TRBJ2-2, with 13 positions matching TRBD2. V was clipped by 5 bases and J by 6 bases; unmatched bases: 4. Germline CDR1 is SGHRS and CDR2 is YFSETQ. This CDR3 contains 15 residues. The DNA for the CDR3 is TGCGCCAGCAGGTGGACTAGCGGGAGTGCCGGGGAGCTGTTTTTT. Protein: CASRWTSGSAGELFF. Full variable domain (missing parts from reference TRBV5-1 and TRBJ2-2): KAGVTQTPRYLIKTRGQQVTLSCSPISGHRSVSWYQQTPGQGLQFLFEYFSETQRNKGNFPGRFSGRQFSNSRSEMNVSTLELGDSALYLCASRWTSGSAGELFFGEGSRLTVL.

V usage is TRBV6-5 and J usage is TRBJ2-7, with D perhaps TRBD1 (5 bases). The CDR3 length is 15 residues. The germline gives CDR1 MNHEY, CDR2 SVGAGI. V was trimmed by 5 bases and J by 2 bases, leaving 16 bases between them. CDR3 bases: TGTGCCAGCAGTAGAAACGGACAACGCACCTACGAGCAGTACTTC. Translation: CASSRNGQRTYEQYF.

This clone was seen a single time. The chain links TRBV30 to TRBJ2-7, with 8 bases aligning to TRBD1. The germline CDR1 and CDR2 sequences are GTSNPN and SVGIG (reference sequence). The CDR3 length is 15 residues. V dropped 5 bases and J dropped 1; count of bases not matched to a gene: 10. CDR3 bases: TGTGCCTGGGGGGGAGACCGGGACAGGTCCTACGAGCAGTACTTC. Its protein is CAWGGDRDRSYEQYF.

The chain has TRBV27 and TRBJ1-4, with D possibly matching TRBD1 (5 bases). The CDR3 consists of 14 residues. The V and J ends lost 4 bases and 10 bases respectively, with 16 bases between them. The germline CDR1 and CDR2 sequences are MNHEY and SMNVEV (reference sequence). In nucleotides, the CDR3 is TGTGCCAGCAGTTCCAATTCGGGGCCGAGAAAACTGTTTTTT. It specifies CASSSNSGPRKLFF. The full variable domain, with the rest looked up from reference TRBV27 and TRBJ1-4, is EAQVTQNPRYLITVTGKKLTVTCSQNMNHEYMSWYRQDPGLGLRQIYYSMNVEVTDKGDVPEGYKVSRKEKRNFPLILESPSPNQTSLYFCASSSNSGPRKLFFGSGTQLSVL.

The V call is TRBV5-1, the J call TRBJ1-2; the match to TRBD1 covers 7 bases. The CDR3 length is 14 residues. From germline, CDR1 is SGHRS and CDR2 YFSETQ. Trimming cost V 5 bases and J 2 bases; bases outside gene matches: 6. The CDR3 reads CASRPSGQNYGYTF. For the CDR3, the DNA is TGCGCCAGCAGGCCATCGGGACAGAACTATGGCTACACCTTC.

The rearrangement uses TRBV11-3 and TRBJ2-3; 13 nucleotides agree with TRBD2. The CDR3 runs to 16 residues. The germline V gene has CDR1 SGHNT and CDR2 YENEEA. V lost 4 bases and J lost 2; bases outside the gene matches: 3. CDR3 nucleotide sequence: TGTGCCAGCAGCTCGGGACTAGCGGGACCCACAGATACGCAGTATTTT. Amino acid sequence: CASSSGLAGPTDTQYF.

In DNA, the CDR3 is TGTGCCAGTAGTATAAGCTCTGGAAACACCATATATTTT. It codes for CASSISSGNTIYF. The J gene is TRBJ1-3, the V gene TRBV19; D is ambiguous. CDR1 and CDR2 from the germline V gene are LNHDA and SQIVND (reference sequence). The CDR3 is 13 amino acids. Trimming took off 2 bases at V and 0 bases at J, with 2 bases between the two ends.

The chain has TRBV30 and TRBJ1-5; D not resolved. This CDR3 contains 15 residues. Trimming pared 3 bases from V and 6 bases from J, leaving 18 bases between. CDR1 is GTSNPN and CDR2 is SVGIG in the germline V gene (reference sequence). The CDR3 region has the DNA TGTGCCTGGAGGGCAGCAGGAGGTGGGAGTCAGCCCCAGCATTTT. Amino acids: CAWRAAGGGSQPQHF. The whole variable domain, filled in from reference TRBV30 and TRBJ1-5, reads SQTIHQWPATLVQPVGSPLSLECTVEGTSNPNLYWYRQAAGRGLQLLFYSVGIGQISSEVPQNLSASRPQDRQFILSSKKLLLSDSGFYLCAWRAAGGGSQPQHFGDGTRLSIL.